A single sample is the source of the 9 T cell receptor beta chains below, sequenced in a study of T cell responses to AZD1222 COVID-19 vaccine. Sequencing used immunoSEQ multiplex PCR; TCRdb keeps in-frame clones, though not all of them. Of roughly 120,000 clones listed, less than 90% were seen once; the top ten hold roughly 2.4%. The sample in question was peripheral blood, obtained on day 0 of AZD1222 vaccination. The source is an adult in good health.

CDR3 nucleotides: TGTGCCAGCAGCCCGACGGTTAGCAATCAGCCCCAGCATTTT. This sequence encodes CASSPTVSNQPQHF. The J gene is TRBJ1-5, the V gene TRBV7-2, with D unresolved. The germline gives CDR1 SGHTA, CDR2 FQGNSA. This CDR3 has 14 amino acids. V lost 5 bases and J lost 0, with 8 bases in between. The complete variable domain, with remaining parts taken from reference TRBV7-2 and TRBJ1-5, reads GAGVSQSPSNKVTEKGKDVELRCDPISGHTALYWYRQSLGQGLEFLIYFQGNSAPDKSGLPSDRFSAERTGGSVSTLTIQRTQQEDSAVYLCASSPTVSNQPQHFGDGTRLSIL.

The chain has TRBV10-3 and TRBJ2-7; 10 bases line up with TRBD1. Germline V gene lookup returns CDR1 ENHRY and CDR2 SYGVKD. The junction had 11 bases not matched to a gene; V was cut back by 6 bases and J by 6 bases. The CDR3 spans 15 residues. The CDR3 DNA follows: TGTGCCATCAGGAAAGCCGGGACAGGGGCCCTCGAGCAGTACTTC. Residues: CAIRKAGTGALEQYF.

The chain couples TRBV24-1 to TRBJ2-1; D may be TRBD1 or TRBD2 (5 bases each). Trimming left V 1 base short and J 7 bases short, with 13 bases between. The CDR3 extends over 15 amino acids. Germline CDR1 and CDR2: KGHDR and SFDVKD. DNA of the CDR3: TGTGCCACCAGTGATTTACGGGGCGCGGAGAATGAGCAGTTCTTC. Residues: CATSDLRGAENEQFF.

The chain recombines TRBV30 with TRBJ2-1; TRBD2 agrees at 10 bases. The V gene end was trimmed by 3 bases and the J gene end by 6 bases; junction bases not matched to a gene: 2. Looked up from germline, CDR1 is GTSNPN and CDR2 is SVGIG (reference sequence). The CDR3 loop spans 13 amino acids. The CDR3 protein is CAWRTSGSNEQFF. The CDR3 bases are TGTGCCTGGAGGACTAGCGGGTCCAATGAGCAGTTCTTC.

This chain connects TRBV7-2 to TRBJ2-1; 8 bases line up with TRBD1. Germline CDR1 reads SGHTA; CDR2 reads FQGNSA. This CDR3 spans 15 amino acids. Trimming took 5 bases from V and 7 from J; bases not matched to a gene: 10. This CDR3 reads CASSTRDRWGNEQFF. The CDR3 DNA sequence: TGTGCCAGCAGCACCCGGGACAGGTGGGGGAATGAGCAGTTCTTC.

The chain employs TRBV25-1 and TRBJ2-5; TRBD1 matches at 8 bases. Trimming at V came to 4 bases and at J to 3 bases, leaving 7 bases not matched to a gene. The CDR3 loop spans 15 amino acids. Germline V gene data show CDR1 as MGHDK and CDR2 as SYGVNS. The CDR3 region has the DNA TGTGCCAGCAGTGTACCGGACAGGGTTGAAGAGACCCAGTACTTC. Encoded protein: CASSVPDRVEETQYF.

The rearrangement uses TRBV6-5 and TRBJ1-2; no firm D call. Germline V gene data show CDR1 as MNHEY and CDR2 as SVGAGI. Trimming stripped 0 bases from V and 7 bases from J, with 18 bases between. CDR3 length: 16 amino acids. The CDR3 DNA sequence: TGTGCCAGCAGTTACTCGATGGCAGGACTCGGCCCTGGCTACACCTTC. It is translated as CASSYSMAGLGPGYTF.

The V call is TRBV6-1, the J call TRBJ2-1, with D possibly being TRBD2 (6 bases). This CDR3 has 15 residues. The ends were cut back, 3 bases at V and 3 bases at J, with 12 bases in the middle. The germline V gene encodes CDR1 MNHNS and CDR2 SASEGT. This CDR3 reads CASSELETSYNEQFF. CDR3 bases: TGTGCCAGCAGTGAGCTGGAGACTAGCTACAATGAGCAGTTCTTC.

This clone showed up just a few times. CDR3 in amino acids: CASTLRAGGWTDTQYF. For the CDR3, the DNA is TGTGCCAGCACCCTGCGGGCGGGAGGGTGGACAGATACGCAGTATTTT. The gene calls are TRBV9 and TRBJ2-3; 9 bases fit TRBD2. Germline V CDR1 and CDR2: SGDLS, YYNGEE. CDR3 length: 16 residues. Trimming cost V 6 bases and J 3 bases; bases outside gene matches: 11.